The T cell receptor beta chain under discussion was sequenced for a study of multiple sclerosis patients with progressive multifocal leukoencephalopathy. Profiled with immunoSEQ multiplex PCR; TCRdb holds only in-frame clones, not every one. The table lists tens of thousands of clones, roughly 90% of them singletons, with about 1.3% in the top ten. As to time point: about a year of natalizumab therapy. The CDR3 runs 16 residues. Germline CDR1 and CDR2: MRHNA and SNTAGT. Trimming removed 3 bases from V and 2 bases from J, with 11 bases in between. The V call is TRBV6-4, the J call TRBJ2-6, with D possibly being TRBD1 (5 bases). This TCR came from a human donor with multiple sclerosis. Sequenced material: PBMCs, taken from a patient treated with natalizumab. The DNA of the CDR3 is TGTGCCAGCAGTGAAGGCTTAGGGGCTGGGGCCAACGTCCTGACTTTC. It is translated as CASSEGLGAGANVLTF.